Below, 18 T cell receptor beta chains from the same sample are listed, as sequenced in a study of blood T cell repertoires in COVID-19. Repertoires were generated with immunoSEQ multiplex PCR, while TCRdb's copy carries only in-frame clones and drops some. The profile shows 400,000 to 500,000 clones, 70% to 90% of them singletons. Material for sequencing was peripheral blood. The receptors stem from a woman aged 30 to 39 with active or convalescent COVID-19.

The chain couples TRBV27 to TRBJ2-7; 7 nucleotides agree with TRBD1. The V gene end was trimmed by 5 bases and the J gene end by 2 bases; junction bases not matched to a gene: 6. This CDR3 comprises 14 residues. Germline-derived CDR1 and CDR2 are MNHEY and SMNVEV (reference sequence). The CDR3 nucleotides are TGTGCCAGCAGTCGAACCGGGACAGCCTACGAGCAGTACTTC. It codes for CASSRTGTAYEQYF.

The DNA of the CDR3 is TGTGCCAGCAGTGACTCGAACTCCGGGACAGTGACTGAAGCTTTCTTT. Its protein is CASSDSNSGTVTEAFF. J is TRBJ1-1 and V is TRBV6-4, with 7 bases lining up with TRBD1. This CDR3 has 16 residues. Germline CDR1 reads MRHNA; CDR2 reads SNTAGT. V trimming: 0 bases; J trimming: 5 bases; junction bases outside the gene matches: 9.

On this clone itself: Other nucleotide sequences in the sample specify the same CDR3. The chain joins TRBV6-1 to TRBJ1-1; possibly TRBD1 for D (5 bases). V shed 3 bases and J shed 0 bases, with 8 bases lying between them. The CDR3 has 14 residues. Per the germline V gene, CDR1 is MNHNS and CDR2 is SASEGT. The DNA of the CDR3 is TGTGCCAGCAGTGATCCAGGGATGAACACTGAAGCTTTCTTT. This translates into CASSDPGMNTEAFF.

V is TRBV11-2 and J is TRBJ2-7; 8 positions agree with TRBD2. J gave up 1 base and V 2 bases, and 4 bases lay outside the gene matches. The CDR3 sequence is 15 residues long. Looked up from germline, CDR1 is SGHAT and CDR2 is FQNNGV. CDR3 coding DNA: TGTGCCAGCAGCTTATATCCTAGCGGGTCCTACGAGCAGTACTTC. Protein product: CASSLYPSGSYEQYF.

V and J are TRBV5-1 and TRBJ2-3; perhaps TRBD2 as D (6 bases). The CDR3 extends over 16 amino acids. CDR1 and CDR2 (germline): SGHRS, YFSETQ. V was pared by 0 bases and J by 1 base, with 12 bases between. The CDR3 sequence: CASSLGNGGGTDTQYF. The CDR3 DNA reads as TGCGCCAGCAGCTTGGGAAACGGGGGAGGCACAGATACGCAGTATTTT. The variable domain in full, completed from reference TRBV5-1 and TRBJ2-3, reads KAGVTQTPRYLIKTRGQQVTLSCSPISGHRSVSWYQQTPGQGLQFLFEYFSETQRNKGNFPGRFSGRQFSNSRSEMNVSTLELGDSALYLCASSLGNGGGTDTQYFGPGTRLTVL.

This clone was recorded a few times. The chain carries TRBV2 and TRBJ1-2; D may be TRBD1 (5 bases). The CDR3 totals 17 residues. The V gene's germline CDR1 is SNHLY and CDR2 FYNNEI. Trimming took off 4 bases at V and 2 bases at J, with 20 bases between the two ends. This CDR3 is CASSGGGEAGSNYGYTF. The CDR3 DNA is TGTGCCAGCAGTGGCGGGGGAGAGGCAGGGTCAAACTATGGCTACACCTTC. The full variable domain, its missing parts supplied by reference TRBV2 and TRBJ1-2, is EPEVTQTPSHQVTQMGQEVILRCVPISNHLYFYWYRQILGQKVEFLVSFYNNEISEKSEIFDDQFSVERPDGSNFTLKIRSTKLEDSAMYFCASSGGGEAGSNYGYTFGSGTRLTVV.

J is TRBJ2-7 and V is TRBV28; 9 nucleotides match TRBD2. The CDR3 spans 14 residues. Germline CDR1 is MDHEN and CDR2 is SYDVKM. After removal of 7 bases from V and 2 bases from J, the junction contained 6 bases not matched to a gene. The CDR3 loop is CASTRVAGAYEQYF. In DNA, the CDR3 is TGTGCCAGCACTAGGGTAGCGGGAGCCTACGAGCAGTACTTC.

The rearrangement joins TRBV5-5 to TRBJ1-5, with 7 bases fitting TRBD1. V dropped 3 bases and J dropped 3; count of bases not matched to a gene: 9. The CDR3 loop spans 16 amino acids. CDR1 and CDR2 from the germline V gene are SGHKS and YYEKEE (reference sequence). CDR3 sequence (DNA): TGTGCCAGCAGCTCGTATTTTAGGGGGCACAATCAGCCCCAGCATTTT. This encodes CASSSYFRGHNQPQHF.

CDR3 DNA: TGTGCCAGCAGCTTAAGTGGTGTCCGGAGTCTGAACACCGGGGAGCTGTTTTTT. Translated: CASSLSGVRSLNTGELFF. V and J are TRBV7-9 and TRBJ2-2; no clear D gene. The V gene's germline CDR1 is SEHNR and CDR2 FQNEAQ (reference sequence). Trimming took off 2 bases at V and 1 base at J, with 17 bases between the two ends. This CDR3 comprises 18 residues.

This clone was detected only a few times. This chain joins TRBV5-1 and TRBJ1-5, with a possible D match to TRBD1 (6 bases). Per germline, CDR1 SGHRS and CDR2 YFSETQ. The CDR3 is made up of 14 amino acids. The germline V and J ends were trimmed by 5 bases and 2 bases, with 11 bases remaining between them. CDR3 in amino acids: CASSVAGGNQPQHF. In DNA, the CDR3 is TGCGCCAGCAGTGTGGCAGGGGGCAATCAGCCCCAGCATTTT.

The chain is built from TRBV5-8 and TRBJ1-3, with 8 bases fitting TRBD1. The CDR3 totals 17 residues. V dropped 4 bases and J dropped 2; count of bases not matched to a gene: 11. Germline CDR1 is SGHTS and CDR2 is YDEGEE. The CDR3 is CASSPWTGRVTGNTIYF. CDR3 nucleotides: TGTGCCAGCAGCCCTTGGACAGGGCGAGTAACTGGAAACACCATATATTTT. The full variable domain, completed using reference TRBV5-8 and TRBJ1-3, is EAGVTQSPTHLIKTRGQQATLRCSPISGHTSVYWYQQALGLGLQFLLWYDEGEERNRGNFPPRFSGRQFPNYSSELNVNALELEDSALYLCASSPWTGRVTGNTIYFGEGSWLTVV.

The V call is TRBV19, the J call TRBJ2-1, with 8 bases that match TRBD2. The J segment lost 6 bases and the V segment lost 3 bases, leaving 13 bases of the junction unmatched. CDR3 length equals 17 residues. Germline CDR1 reads LNHDA; CDR2 reads SQIVND (reference sequence). The CDR3 sequence: CASSISLAGPAGNEQFF. CDR3 nucleotides: TGTGCCAGTAGTATTAGCCTAGCGGGCCCCGCAGGCAATGAGCAGTTCTTC.

This chain joins TRBV3-1 (or the pseudogene TRBV3-2) and TRBJ1-2; D is ambiguous. This CDR3 has 15 amino acids. Deletions cut 2 bases from V and 2 bases from J, with 12 bases between. Germline V lookup: CDR1 LGHDT, CDR2 YNNKEL (reference sequence). CDR3 nucleotide sequence: TGTGCCAGCAGCCAAACGACGGCCAGGAACTATGGCTACACCTTC. Protein product: CASSQTTARNYGYTF.

This chain joins TRBV7-2 and TRBJ2-1, with 8 bases lining up with TRBD1. V gave up 5 bases and J gave up 0 bases; unmatched junction bases: 3. The CDR3 is 15 amino acids. Germline V gene sequence: CDR1 SGHTA, CDR2 FQGNSA. The CDR3 bases are TGTGCCAGCAGCCGTGACAGGGGCTCCTACAATGAGCAGTTCTTC. It codes for CASSRDRGSYNEQFF.

The V call is TRBV5-1, the J call TRBJ2-5; a weak D match, TRBD2 (7 bases). V was trimmed by 4 bases and J by 1 base, leaving 14 bases between them. The CDR3 is 15 residues long. Germline assignment: CDR1 SGHRS and CDR2 YFSETQ. The CDR3 bases are TGCGCCAGCAGCGGGGGGGCTGGGACCCAAGAGACCCAGTACTTC. Its protein is CASSGGAGTQETQYF.

CDR3 sequence: CASSQRGTGGLVSYEQYF. CDR3 nucleotides: TGTGCCAGCAGCCAACGCGGGACAGGGGGCCTTGTCTCCTACGAGCAGTACTTC. The chain has TRBV3-1 (or the pseudogene TRBV3-2) and TRBJ2-7, with 12 bases lining up with TRBD1. Germline loops: CDR1 LGHDT, CDR2 YNNKEL (reference sequence). V gave up 2 bases and J gave up 0 bases; unmatched junction bases: 8. This CDR3 is built from 18 residues.

Concerning this clone: The sample has other DNA sequences that encode this CDR3 too. V gene TRBV27 combines with J gene TRBJ2-7, with 8 bases that match TRBD1. V lost 6 bases, J lost 2 bases, and 6 bases stayed unmatched. The CDR3 has 14 amino acids. CDR1 MNHEY and CDR2 SMNVEV come from the germline V gene (reference sequence). CDR3 DNA: TGTGCCAGCAGGCTAGGACAGGGAACCTACGAGCAGTACTTC. Residues: CASRLGQGTYEQYF.

The chain links TRBV18 to TRBJ2-3; D possibly corresponds to TRBD1 (6 bases). V was pared by 4 bases and J by 3 bases, with 20 bases between. The length of the CDR3 is 17 residues. The germline V gene encodes CDR1 KGHSH and CDR2 LQKENI. Here the CDR3 reads CASSRYSGTLNTDTQYF. The CDR3 DNA reads TGTGCCAGCTCACGCTATTCCGGGACACTTAATACAGATACGCAGTATTTT.